This is a list of T cell receptor beta chains from one sample in a study of response to subunit inactivated influenza vaccine. TCRdb re-called the RT-PCR reads through MiXCR, storing one row per CDR3 protein. There are about 780,000 distinct CDR3 sequences in the sample; roughly 18% occur only once, and approximately 11% lies in the top ten. The material sequenced was PBMCs from blood, taken 4 to 6 days after vaccination. These receptors were taken from a man in his forties or fifties who received an inactivated influenza vaccine. CDR3s include the opening cysteine and the closing phenylalanine or tryptophan. Each record gives: clone size, J gene, V gene, D gene, CDR3 DNA, CDR3 protein. The D gene is left open where the match is weak. Not all rows give a size; the values are once, few, many and, for expanded clones, a class.

- TRBJ2-5 TRBV7-8 TRBD2 TGTGCCAGCAGCTTAGTGTCGACTAGCGGGGGTGAGACCCAGTACTTC CASSLVSTSGGETQYF
- TRBJ1-1 TRBV9 - TGTGCCAGCAGCGTAGGGGGGAGGAACACTGAAGCTTTCTTT CASSVGGRNTEAFF
few TRBJ1-2 TRBV29-1 TRBD1 TGCAGCGTTGAACCGGGACAGGGGAACTATGGCTACACCTTC CSVEPGQGNYGYTF
few TRBJ2-3 TRBV12-3/TRBV12-4 TRBD2 TGTGCCAGCACCCTACTAGCGGGGGCCCACACAGATACGCAGTATTTT CASTLLAGAHTDTQYF
- TRBJ1-1 TRBV3-1 TRBD1 TGTGCCAGCAGCACCTGGACAGGGTTTGACGCTTTCTTT CASSTWTGFDAFF
- TRBJ2-5 TRBV24-1 TRBD1 TGTGCCACCAGTGATGACACAAAACCGGGACAGGGGTTCGGTAGGGAGACCCAGTACTTC CATSDDTKPGQGFGRETQYF
few TRBJ1-2 TRBV9 TRBD1 TGTGCCAGCAGCGCGACCGGGACAGGGGTCTATGGCTACACCTTC CASSATGTGVYGYTF
- TRBJ2-6 TRBV12-3/TRBV12-4 - TGTGCCAGCAGTTTATGGAGGGGCAACTCTGGGGCCAACGTCCTGACTTTC CASSLWRGNSGANVLTF
few TRBJ2-2 TRBV11-2 - TGTGCCAGCAGCCCCGTCCCTCTAGTGAGCGCCGGGGAGCTGTTTTTT CASSPVPLVSAGELFF
many TRBJ1-4 TRBV20-1 TRBD1 TGCAGTGCTAGACCCGGGACAGGGAATGAAAAACTGTTTTTT CSARPGTGNEKLFF
- TRBJ2-3 TRBV6-1 TRBD2 TGTGCCAGCAGTGCCCTAGCGGGGGGGAGTGCTAGCACAGATACGCAGTATTTT CASSALAGGSASTDTQYF
- TRBJ1-5 TRBV29-1 - TGCAGCGTTATCGAGGGACGGAATAGCAATCAGCCCCAGCATTTT CSVIEGRNSNQPQHF
- TRBJ2-2 TRBV5-1 TRBD1 TGCGCCAGCAGCTCGGACAGGGGGCTTACCGGGGAGCTGTTTTTT CASSSDRGLTGELFF
- TRBJ2-5 TRBV20-1 - TGCAGTGCTAGAGATCATCATGGGACCCAGTACTTC CSARDHHGTQYF
- TRBJ1-4 TRBV12-3/TRBV12-4 TRBD1 TGTGCCAGCAGTTTAGCCGGGACAGGGTTTGGTGAAAAACTGTTTTTT CASSLAGTGFGEKLFF
- TRBJ2-1 TRBV20-1 TRBD2 TGCAGTGCTAGAGGATTCACTAGCGGGAGGAATGAGCAGTTCTTC CSARGFTSGRNEQFF
few TRBJ2-1 TRBV24-1 - TGTGCCACCAGTTCATCAGACGGGATGTCCTACAATGAGCAGTTCTTC CATSSSDGMSYNEQFF
- TRBJ2-3 TRBV10-2 - TGCGCCAGCAGTCTAGCGATTAGAGATACGCAGTATTTT CASSLAIRDTQYF
- TRBJ2-7 TRBV4-1 - TGCGCCAGCAGCCCCCACAGGGTTCTAAGCTCCTACGAGCAGTACTTC CASSPHRVLSSYEQYF
- TRBJ2-1 TRBV14 TRBD2 TGTGCCAGCGCCAGGGGACTAGCGCGAGATTACTCCTACAATGAGCAGCTCTTC CASARGLARDYSYNEQLF
few TRBJ1-1 TRBV29-1 TRBD1 TGCAGCGCTAAAGGGACAGGGGGTCGTAACACTGAAGCTTTCTTT CSAKGTGGRNTEAFF
- TRBJ2-7 TRBV12-3/TRBV12-4 TRBD2 TGTGCCAGCAGTTTAGGTCGGCTAGCGGGGGAATCTAAGTACGAGCAGTACTTC CASSLGRLAGESKYEQYF
- TRBJ1-5 TRBV12-3/TRBV12-4 - TGTGCCAGCAGTTTAGCTGGTCAGGGTATCAATCAGCCCCAGCATTTT CASSLAGQGINQPQHF
- TRBJ2-7 TRBV29-1 TRBD2 TGCAGCGTTGAGGGACCGGGGGGCTACGAGCAGTACTTC CSVEGPGGYEQYF
few TRBJ2-5 TRBV15 TRBD2 TGTGCCACCAGCACCGGACTAGCGGGAAGAGAGACCCAGTACTTC CATSTGLAGRETQYF
many TRBJ2-1 TRBV29-1 TRBD2 TGCAGCGCCGTAGCGGGAGTCGGGTACAATGAGCAGTTCTTC CSAVAGVGYNEQFF
- TRBJ2-5 TRBV4-1 - TGCGCCAGCAGCGAAGGGCCCGCGGAGACCCAGTACTTC CASSEGPAETQYF